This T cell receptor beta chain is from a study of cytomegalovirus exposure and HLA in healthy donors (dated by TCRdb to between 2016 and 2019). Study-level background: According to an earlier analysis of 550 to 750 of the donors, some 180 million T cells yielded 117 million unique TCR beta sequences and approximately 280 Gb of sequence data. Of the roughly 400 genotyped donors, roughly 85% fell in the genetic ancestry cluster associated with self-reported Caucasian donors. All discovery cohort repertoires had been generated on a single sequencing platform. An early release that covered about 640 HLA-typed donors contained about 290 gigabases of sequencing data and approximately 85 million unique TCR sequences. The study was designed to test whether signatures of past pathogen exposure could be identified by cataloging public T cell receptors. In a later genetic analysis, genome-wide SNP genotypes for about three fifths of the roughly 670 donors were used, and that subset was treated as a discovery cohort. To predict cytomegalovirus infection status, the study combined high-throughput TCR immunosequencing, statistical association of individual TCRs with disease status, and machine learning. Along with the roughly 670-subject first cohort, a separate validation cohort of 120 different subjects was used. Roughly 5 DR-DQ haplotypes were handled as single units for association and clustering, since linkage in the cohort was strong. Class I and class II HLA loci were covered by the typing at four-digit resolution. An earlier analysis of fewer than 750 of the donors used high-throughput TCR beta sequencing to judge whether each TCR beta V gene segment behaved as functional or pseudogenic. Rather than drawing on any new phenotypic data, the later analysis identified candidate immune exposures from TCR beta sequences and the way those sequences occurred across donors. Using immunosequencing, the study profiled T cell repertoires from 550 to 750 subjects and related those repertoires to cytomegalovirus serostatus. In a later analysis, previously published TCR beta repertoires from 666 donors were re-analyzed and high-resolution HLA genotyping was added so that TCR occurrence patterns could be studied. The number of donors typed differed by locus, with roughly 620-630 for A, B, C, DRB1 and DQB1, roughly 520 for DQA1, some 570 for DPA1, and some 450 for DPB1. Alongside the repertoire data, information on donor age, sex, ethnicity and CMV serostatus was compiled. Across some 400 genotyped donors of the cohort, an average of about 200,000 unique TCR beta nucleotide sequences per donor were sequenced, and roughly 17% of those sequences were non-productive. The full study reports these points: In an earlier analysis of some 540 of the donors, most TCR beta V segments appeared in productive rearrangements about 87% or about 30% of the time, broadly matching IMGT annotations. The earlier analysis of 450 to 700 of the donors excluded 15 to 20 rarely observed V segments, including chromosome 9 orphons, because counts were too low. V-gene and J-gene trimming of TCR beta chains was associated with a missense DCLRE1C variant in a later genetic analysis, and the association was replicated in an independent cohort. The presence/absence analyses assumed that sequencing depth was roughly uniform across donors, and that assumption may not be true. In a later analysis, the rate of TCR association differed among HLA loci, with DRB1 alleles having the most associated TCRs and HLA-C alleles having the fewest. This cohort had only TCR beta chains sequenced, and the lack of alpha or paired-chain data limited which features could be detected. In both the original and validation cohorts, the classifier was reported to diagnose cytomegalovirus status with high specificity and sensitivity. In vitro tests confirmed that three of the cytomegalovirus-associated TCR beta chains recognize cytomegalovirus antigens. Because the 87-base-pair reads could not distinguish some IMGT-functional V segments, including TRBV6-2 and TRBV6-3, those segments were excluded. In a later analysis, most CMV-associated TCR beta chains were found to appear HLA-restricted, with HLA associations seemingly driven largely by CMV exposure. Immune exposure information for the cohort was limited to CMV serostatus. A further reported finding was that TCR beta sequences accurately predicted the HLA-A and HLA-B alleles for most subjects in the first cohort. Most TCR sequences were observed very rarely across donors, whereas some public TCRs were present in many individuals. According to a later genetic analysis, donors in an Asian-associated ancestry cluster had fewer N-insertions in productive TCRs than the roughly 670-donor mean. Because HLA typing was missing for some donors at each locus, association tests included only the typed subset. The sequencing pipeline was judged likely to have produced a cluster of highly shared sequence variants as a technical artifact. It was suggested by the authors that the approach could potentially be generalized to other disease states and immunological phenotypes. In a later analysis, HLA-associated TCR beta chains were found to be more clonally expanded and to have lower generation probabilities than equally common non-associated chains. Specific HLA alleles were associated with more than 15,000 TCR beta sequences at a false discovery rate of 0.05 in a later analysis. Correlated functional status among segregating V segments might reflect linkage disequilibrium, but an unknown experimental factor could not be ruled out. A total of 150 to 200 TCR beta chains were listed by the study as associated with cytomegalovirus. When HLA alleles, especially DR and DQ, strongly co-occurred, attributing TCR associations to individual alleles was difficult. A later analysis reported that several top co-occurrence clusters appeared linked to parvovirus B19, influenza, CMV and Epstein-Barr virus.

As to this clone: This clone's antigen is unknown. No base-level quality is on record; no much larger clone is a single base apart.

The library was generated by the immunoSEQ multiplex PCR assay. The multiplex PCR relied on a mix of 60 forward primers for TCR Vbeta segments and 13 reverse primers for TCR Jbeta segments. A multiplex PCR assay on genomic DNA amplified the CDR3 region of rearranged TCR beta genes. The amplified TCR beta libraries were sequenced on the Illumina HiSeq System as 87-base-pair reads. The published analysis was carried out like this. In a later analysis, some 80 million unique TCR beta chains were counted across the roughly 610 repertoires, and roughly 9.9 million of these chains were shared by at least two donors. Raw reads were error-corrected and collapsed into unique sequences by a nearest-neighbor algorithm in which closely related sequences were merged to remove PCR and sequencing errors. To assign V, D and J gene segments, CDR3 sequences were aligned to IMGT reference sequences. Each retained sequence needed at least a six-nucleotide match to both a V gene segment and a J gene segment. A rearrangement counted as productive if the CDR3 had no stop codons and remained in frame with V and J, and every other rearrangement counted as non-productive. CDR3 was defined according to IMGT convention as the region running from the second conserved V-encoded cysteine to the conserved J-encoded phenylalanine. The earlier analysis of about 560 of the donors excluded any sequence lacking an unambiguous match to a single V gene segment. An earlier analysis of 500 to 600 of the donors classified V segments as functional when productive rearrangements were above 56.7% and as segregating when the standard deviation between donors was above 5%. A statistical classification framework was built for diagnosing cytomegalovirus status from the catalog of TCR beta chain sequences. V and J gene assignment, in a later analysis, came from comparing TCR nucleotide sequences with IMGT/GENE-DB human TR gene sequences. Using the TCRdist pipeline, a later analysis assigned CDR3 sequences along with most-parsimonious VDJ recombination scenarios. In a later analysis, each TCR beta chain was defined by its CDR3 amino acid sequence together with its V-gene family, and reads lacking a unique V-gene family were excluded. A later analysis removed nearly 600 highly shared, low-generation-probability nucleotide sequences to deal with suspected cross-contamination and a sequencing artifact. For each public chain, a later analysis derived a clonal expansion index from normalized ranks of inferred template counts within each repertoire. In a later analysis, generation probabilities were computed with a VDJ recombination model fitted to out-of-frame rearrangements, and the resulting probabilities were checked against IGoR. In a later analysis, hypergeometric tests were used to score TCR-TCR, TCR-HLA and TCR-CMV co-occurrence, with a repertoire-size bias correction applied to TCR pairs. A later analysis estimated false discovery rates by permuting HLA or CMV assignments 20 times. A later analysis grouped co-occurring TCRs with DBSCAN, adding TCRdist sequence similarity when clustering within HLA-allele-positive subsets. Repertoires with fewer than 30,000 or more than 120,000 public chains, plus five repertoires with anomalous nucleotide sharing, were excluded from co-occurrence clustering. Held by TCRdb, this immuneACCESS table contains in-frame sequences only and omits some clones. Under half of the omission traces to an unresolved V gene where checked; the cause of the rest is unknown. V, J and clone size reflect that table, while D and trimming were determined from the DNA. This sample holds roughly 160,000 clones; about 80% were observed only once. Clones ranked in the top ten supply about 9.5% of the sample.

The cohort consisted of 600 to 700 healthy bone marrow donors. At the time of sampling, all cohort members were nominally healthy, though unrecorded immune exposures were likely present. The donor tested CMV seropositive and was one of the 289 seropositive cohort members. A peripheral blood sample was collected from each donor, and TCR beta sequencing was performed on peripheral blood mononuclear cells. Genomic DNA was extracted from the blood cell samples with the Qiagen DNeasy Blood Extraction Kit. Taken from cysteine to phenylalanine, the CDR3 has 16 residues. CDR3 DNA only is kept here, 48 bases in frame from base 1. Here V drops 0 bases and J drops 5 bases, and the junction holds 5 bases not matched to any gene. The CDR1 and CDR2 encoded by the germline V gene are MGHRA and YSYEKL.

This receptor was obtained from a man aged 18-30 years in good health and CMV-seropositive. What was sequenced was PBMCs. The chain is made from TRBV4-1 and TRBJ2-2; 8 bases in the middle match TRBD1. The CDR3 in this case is CASSQDSRGLTGELFF. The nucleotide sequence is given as TGCGCCAGCAGCCAAGATTCCAGGGGGCTAACCGGGGAGCTGTTTTTT.